Listed below are T cell receptor beta chains from one sample, sequenced in a study of persistence of HIV-infected CD4 T cells. Antigens of these TCRs are unknown. Clones were read by immunoSEQ multiplex PCR, and TCRdb kept only the in-frame ones, dropping some. Among about 51,000 clones, around 90% were seen once, and the ten largest hold about 3.5%. The source was CD4+ T cells sorted from PBMCs after approximately 19-hour stimulation, collected from a patient who received antiretroviral therapy. These receptors originate from an adult woman with HIV who was CMV-seropositive. Both conserved end residues are part of each CDR3. D genes are given only for firm matches. Clone size appears in some rows only: once, few, many, or a class for an expanded clone.

len: 15; j_gene: TRBJ2-3; abundance: -; v_gene: TRBV7-3; d_gene: TRBD2; CDR3nt: TGTGCCAGCAGCTTACTAGCGGGGGGGCAAGATACGCAGTATTTT; CDR3aa: CASSLLAGGQDTQYF
len: 15; j_gene: TRBJ2-1; abundance: -; v_gene: TRBV5-1; d_gene: TRBD1; CDR3nt: TGCGCCAGCAGCTTGTGGGCAGGGGGTGGGGATGAGCAGTTCTTC; CDR3aa: CASSLWAGGGDEQFF
len: 14; j_gene: TRBJ2-1; abundance: -; v_gene: TRBV2; d_gene: -; CDR3nt: TGTGCCAGCAGTGTCGAGGGGGCCTACAATGAGCAGTTCTTC; CDR3aa: CASSVEGAYNEQFF
len: 15; j_gene: TRBJ2-3; abundance: -; v_gene: TRBV5-1; d_gene: -; CDR3nt: TGCGCCAGCAGCTTGCCCAGCGGAAGCACAGATACGCAGTATTTT; CDR3aa: CASSLPSGSTDTQYF
len: 14; j_gene: TRBJ1-3; abundance: -; v_gene: TRBV12-5; d_gene: -; CDR3nt: TGTGCTAGTGCTCTGGAGAGCTCTGGAAACACCATATATTTT; CDR3aa: CASALESSGNTIYF
len: 17; j_gene: TRBJ1-4; abundance: -; v_gene: TRBV9; d_gene: TRBD1; CDR3nt: TGTGCCAGCAGCGGAAGAACAGGGGGCTTGGCTAATGAAAAACTGTTTTTT; CDR3aa: CASSGRTGGLANEKLFF
len: 13; j_gene: TRBJ2-5; abundance: -; v_gene: TRBV7-8; d_gene: -; CDR3nt: TGTGCCAGCAGCCGAGGGTACGGGGAGACCCAGTACTTC; CDR3aa: CASSRGYGETQYF
len: 15; j_gene: TRBJ1-5; abundance: -; v_gene: TRBV5-1; d_gene: -; CDR3nt: TGCGCCAGCAGGCTAAGTGGGAATAGCAATCAGCCCCAGCATTTT; CDR3aa: CASRLSGNSNQPQHF
len: 14; j_gene: TRBJ1-5; abundance: -; v_gene: TRBV2; d_gene: -; CDR3nt: TGTGCCAGCAGTGAAAATTCCAGAGTTCAGCCCCAGCATTTT; CDR3aa: CASSENSRVQPQHF
len: 13; j_gene: TRBJ1-1; abundance: -; v_gene: TRBV24-1; d_gene: -; CDR3nt: TGTGCCACCAGCCGCACAGGGAACACTGAAGCTTTCTTT; CDR3aa: CATSRTGNTEAFF
len: 15; j_gene: TRBJ1-1; abundance: -; v_gene: TRBV5-5; d_gene: -; CDR3nt: TGTGCCAGCAGCTTGGGTAAGGGGCGCGGCACTGAAGCTTTCTTT; CDR3aa: CASSLGKGRGTEAFF
len: 13; j_gene: TRBJ1-1; abundance: -; v_gene: TRBV28; d_gene: -; CDR3nt: TGTGCCAGCAGTTTTTATGAGGGCCGGGAAGCTTTCTTT; CDR3aa: CASSFYEGREAFF
len: 15; j_gene: TRBJ1-2; abundance: -; v_gene: TRBV7-2; d_gene: -; CDR3nt: TGTGCCAGCAGCTTAGTTGACAGTTCTCCCCATGGCTACACCTTC; CDR3aa: CASSLVDSSPHGYTF
len: 12; j_gene: TRBJ1-2; abundance: -; v_gene: TRBV12-3/TRBV12-4; d_gene: -; CDR3nt: TGTGCCAGCAGCCTCGGAGACGGTGGCTACACCTTC; CDR3aa: CASSLGDGGYTF
len: 15; j_gene: TRBJ2-1; abundance: -; v_gene: TRBV5-8; d_gene: -; CDR3nt: TGTGCCAGCAGCCGGAGACAGGGAGGTTCCAATGAGCAGTTCTTC; CDR3aa: CASSRRQGGSNEQFF
len: 15; j_gene: TRBJ2-1; abundance: -; v_gene: TRBV5-6; d_gene: TRBD2; CDR3nt: TGTGCCAGCAGCTTGCGGCTAGCGGGGGGGATTGAGCAGTTCTTC; CDR3aa: CASSLRLAGGIEQFF
len: 15; j_gene: TRBJ2-7; abundance: once; v_gene: TRBV2; d_gene: -; CDR3nt: TGTGCCAGCATCCTGGGACCGGGACTCAGGGAGGAGCAGTACTTC; CDR3aa: CASILGPGLREEQYF
len: 13; j_gene: TRBJ2-1; abundance: few; v_gene: TRBV11-3; d_gene: TRBD1; CDR3nt: TGTGCCAGCAGCTTAGGATTTGGGACAGGGTATTTCTTC; CDR3aa: CASSLGFGTGYFF
len: 17; j_gene: TRBJ1-1; abundance: -; v_gene: TRBV19; d_gene: -; CDR3nt: TGTGCCAGTAGTCTTGCTCCGCCAGGGCTTATGAACACTGAAGCTTTCTTT; CDR3aa: CASSLAPPGLMNTEAFF
len: 14; j_gene: TRBJ1-6; abundance: -; v_gene: TRBV3-1/TRBV3-2; d_gene: -; CDR3nt: TGTGCCAGCAGCCCGACAGTATTAAATTCACCCCTCCACTTT; CDR3aa: CASSPTVLNSPLHF
len: 16; j_gene: TRBJ1-4; abundance: -; v_gene: TRBV9; d_gene: -; CDR3nt: TGTGCCAGCAGCGTAGGTATCGGGGCAACTAATGAAAAACTGTTTTTT; CDR3aa: CASSVGIGATNEKLFF
len: 18; j_gene: TRBJ1-1; abundance: -; v_gene: TRBV4-3; d_gene: TRBD1; CDR3nt: TGCGCCAGCAGCCAAGATCCCCACGGGACAGGGCGGAACACTGAAGCTTTCTTT; CDR3aa: CASSQDPHGTGRNTEAFF
len: 15; j_gene: TRBJ2-1; abundance: -; v_gene: TRBV25-1; d_gene: TRBD2; CDR3nt: TGTGCCAGCCTACCCCGGAGCGGGAGGGTGAATGAGCAGTTCTTC; CDR3aa: CASLPRSGRVNEQFF
len: 13; j_gene: TRBJ1-2; abundance: -; v_gene: TRBV28; d_gene: -; CDR3nt: TGTGCCAGCAGTCAGGGCTCGGATCGGGGCTACACCTTC; CDR3aa: CASSQGSDRGYTF
len: 13; j_gene: TRBJ2-3; abundance: -; v_gene: TRBV5-1; d_gene: -; CDR3nt: TGCGCCAGCAGCTTGGACAGCCCAGATACGCAGTATTTT; CDR3aa: CASSLDSPDTQYF
len: 17; j_gene: TRBJ1-2; abundance: -; v_gene: TRBV3-1/TRBV3-2; d_gene: -; CDR3nt: TGTGCCAGCAGCCAAGTACTGCTTACAGGGAAAGGCTATGGCTACACCTTC; CDR3aa: CASSQVLLTGKGYGYTF
len: 14; j_gene: TRBJ1-1; abundance: -; v_gene: TRBV7-2; d_gene: -; CDR3nt: TGTGCCAGCAGTCTTCATAACGGAGACACTGAAGCTTTCTTT; CDR3aa: CASSLHNGDTEAFF
len: 19; j_gene: TRBJ1-3; abundance: -; v_gene: TRBV5-5; d_gene: TRBD1; CDR3nt: TGTGCCAGCAGCTTGGGACCGGGACAGGGTGAACTTCTCGGAAACACCATATATTTT; CDR3aa: CASSLGPGQGELLGNTIYF
len: 15; j_gene: TRBJ2-3; abundance: -; v_gene: TRBV21-1; d_gene: -; CDR3nt: TGTGCCAGCAGCCCCCTTCAAACTAGCACAGATACGCAGTATTTT; CDR3aa: CASSPLQTSTDTQYF
len: 14; j_gene: TRBJ1-5; abundance: few; v_gene: TRBV30; d_gene: -; CDR3nt: TGTGCCTGGAGCCTATCGCGGGGCAATCAGCCCCAGCATTTT; CDR3aa: CAWSLSRGNQPQHF
len: 18; j_gene: TRBJ1-1; abundance: -; v_gene: TRBV5-5; d_gene: -; CDR3nt: TGTGCCAGCAGCCAAGGGAGGGCCTATTTTACTTTAAACACTGAAGCTTTCTTT; CDR3aa: CASSQGRAYFTLNTEAFF
len: 15; j_gene: TRBJ1-6; abundance: -; v_gene: TRBV28; d_gene: -; CDR3nt: TGTGCCAGCAGCTCAATCAGACAGGATAATTCACCCCTCCACTTT; CDR3aa: CASSSIRQDNSPLHF
len: 14; j_gene: TRBJ1-1; abundance: -; v_gene: TRBV27; d_gene: -; CDR3nt: TGTGCCAGCAGTTTAGAGGGCCGGGGCACTGAAGCTTTCTTT; CDR3aa: CASSLEGRGTEAFF
len: 15; j_gene: TRBJ2-3; abundance: -; v_gene: TRBV29-1; d_gene: TRBD2; CDR3nt: TGCAGCGTTGAACCCCCGGGAGGACGCACAGATACGCAGTATTTT; CDR3aa: CSVEPPGGRTDTQYF
len: 15; j_gene: TRBJ1-4; abundance: -; v_gene: TRBV4-3; d_gene: -; CDR3nt: TGCGCCAGCAGCCAAGATATGGGGGGAAGCGAAAAACTGTTTTTT; CDR3aa: CASSQDMGGSEKLFF
len: 18; j_gene: TRBJ2-4; abundance: few; v_gene: TRBV4-1; d_gene: TRBD2; CDR3nt: TGCGCCAGCAGCCAAGAACTAGCGGGCCTGGTTGCCAAAAACATTCAGTACTTC; CDR3aa: CASSQELAGLVAKNIQYF
len: 10; j_gene: TRBJ1-2; abundance: -; v_gene: TRBV20-1; d_gene: -; CDR3nt: TGCAGTGCCAAAGGGGAAGGCTACACCTTC; CDR3aa: CSAKGEGYTF
len: 14; j_gene: TRBJ1-1; abundance: -; v_gene: TRBV3-1/TRBV3-2; d_gene: -; CDR3nt: TGTGCCAGCAGCCAAGATATTCTGGGGAAACATGCTTTCTTT; CDR3aa: CASSQDILGKHAFF
len: 15; j_gene: TRBJ1-5; abundance: -; v_gene: TRBV28; d_gene: -; CDR3nt: TGTGCCAGCAGTCCGCGACCCGGGGGCAATCAGCCCCAGCATTTT; CDR3aa: CASSPRPGGNQPQHF
len: 16; j_gene: TRBJ1-1; abundance: -; v_gene: TRBV10-3; d_gene: TRBD1; CDR3nt: TGTGCCATCAGTGAGGGAAGTACGACAGGGAGGACTGAAGCTTTCTTT; CDR3aa: CAISEGSTTGRTEAFF
len: 17; j_gene: TRBJ1-3; abundance: -; v_gene: TRBV30; d_gene: -; CDR3nt: TGTGCCTGGACCAAAATTTCAAAATGGGACTCTGGAAACACCATATATTTT; CDR3aa: CAWTKISKWDSGNTIYF
len: 15; j_gene: TRBJ2-5; abundance: -; v_gene: TRBV5-1; d_gene: -; CDR3nt: TGCGCCAGCAGCTTGGGTAATCTGCCTCAAGAGACCCAGTACTTC; CDR3aa: CASSLGNLPQETQYF
len: 14; j_gene: TRBJ2-2; abundance: -; v_gene: TRBV19; d_gene: -; CDR3nt: TGTGCCAGTAGCGGCAGGGTACGGGCCGGGGAGCTGTTTTTT; CDR3aa: CASSGRVRAGELFF
len: 13; j_gene: TRBJ1-1; abundance: -; v_gene: TRBV27; d_gene: -; CDR3nt: TGTGCCAGCAGTTTATCTTTTGGGTTTGAAGCTTTCTTT; CDR3aa: CASSLSFGFEAFF
len: 16; j_gene: TRBJ2-1; abundance: -; v_gene: TRBV5-1; d_gene: -; CDR3nt: TGCGCCAGCAGCATGCCTGGGAGCGGATCCTACAATGAGCAGTTCTTC; CDR3aa: CASSMPGSGSYNEQFF
len: 16; j_gene: TRBJ1-5; abundance: -; v_gene: TRBV7-2; d_gene: TRBD1; CDR3nt: TGTGCCAGCAGCTTTCGAGGACAGGGGTGGGGGCAGCCCCAGCATTTT; CDR3aa: CASSFRGQGWGQPQHF
len: 13; j_gene: TRBJ2-5; abundance: -; v_gene: TRBV5-4; d_gene: TRBD1; CDR3nt: TGTGCCAGCAGCCTGGGACAGCAAGAGACCCAGTACTTC; CDR3aa: CASSLGQQETQYF
len: 15; j_gene: TRBJ1-5; abundance: -; v_gene: TRBV5-1; d_gene: -; CDR3nt: TGCGCCAGCAGCTTGGACAGTACGAGCAATCAGCCCCAGCATTTT; CDR3aa: CASSLDSTSNQPQHF
len: 14; j_gene: TRBJ2-1; abundance: -; v_gene: TRBV29-1; d_gene: -; CDR3nt: TGCAGTTCGAGGATAGGCGGGGTGGGCAATGAGCAGTTCTTC; CDR3aa: CSSRIGGVGNEQFF